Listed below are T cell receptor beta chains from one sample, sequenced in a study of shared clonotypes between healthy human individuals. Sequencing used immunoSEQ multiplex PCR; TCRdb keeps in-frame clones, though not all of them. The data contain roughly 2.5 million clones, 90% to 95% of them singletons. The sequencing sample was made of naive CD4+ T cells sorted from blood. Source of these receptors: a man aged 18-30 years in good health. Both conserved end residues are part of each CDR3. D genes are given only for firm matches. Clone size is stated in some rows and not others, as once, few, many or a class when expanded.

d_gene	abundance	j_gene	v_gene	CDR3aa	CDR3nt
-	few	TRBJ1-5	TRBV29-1	CSVIYAGVNQPQHF	TGCAGCGTTATTTACGCAGGGGTCAATCAGCCCCAGCATTTT
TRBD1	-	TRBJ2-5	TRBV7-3	CASSRGTGETQYF	TGTGCCAGCAGCCGCGGGACAGGAGAGACCCAGTACTTC
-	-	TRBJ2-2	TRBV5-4	CASRRDYTGELFF	TGTGCCAGCAGAAGAGATTATACCGGGGAGCTGTTTTTT
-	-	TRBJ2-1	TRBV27	CASSPRGSNEQFF	TGTGCCAGCAGTCCCCGAGGCTCCAATGAGCAGTTCTTC
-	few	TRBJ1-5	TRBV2	CASSEESPQPQHF	TGTGCCAGCAGTGAAGAGAGTCCTCAGCCCCAGCATTTT
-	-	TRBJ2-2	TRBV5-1	CASSPIVTGELFF	TGCGCCAGCAGCCCCATAGTGACCGGGGAGCTGTTTTTT
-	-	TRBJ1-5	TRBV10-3	CAIRPDTGLNQPQHF	TGTGCCATCAGGCCGGACACTGGGCTCAATCAGCCCCAGCATTTT
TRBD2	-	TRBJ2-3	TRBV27	CASRSPPVAGGSDTQYF	TGTGCCAGCAGGAGCCCCCCAGTAGCGGGGGGTTCAGATACGCAGTATTTT
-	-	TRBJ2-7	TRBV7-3	CASSLSGDEQYF	TGTGCCAGCAGCTTATCAGGGGACGAGCAGTACTTC
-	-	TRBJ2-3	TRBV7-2	CASSWGGTDTQYF	TGTGCCAGCAGCTGGGGGGGCACAGATACGCAGTATTTT
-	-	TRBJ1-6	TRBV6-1	CASRLQAGAPAALHF	TGTGCCAGCAGATTACAGGCTGGCGCTCCAGCAGCCCTCCACTTT
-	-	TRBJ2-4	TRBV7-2	CASSNPAQDAKNIQYF	TGTGCCAGCAGCAATCCGGCACAGGATGCCAAAAACATTCAGTACTTC
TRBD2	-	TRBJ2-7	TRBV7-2	CASSFWTSGMDEQYF	TGTGCCAGCAGCTTTTGGACTAGCGGGATGGACGAGCAGTACTTC
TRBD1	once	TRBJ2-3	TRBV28	CASRQGENTQYF	TGTGCCAGCAGGCAGGGGGAAAATACGCAGTATTTT
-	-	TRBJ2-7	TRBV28	CASSRTLRTSSSYEQYF	TGTGCCAGCAGCCGGACTTTAAGGACGAGTAGCTCCTACGAGCAGTACTTC
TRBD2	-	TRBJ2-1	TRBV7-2	CASSLTAGGSNEQFF	TGTGCCAGCAGCTTGACAGCGGGAGGTTCCAATGAGCAGTTCTTC
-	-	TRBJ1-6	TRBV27	CASRGIYLGDNSPLHF	TGTGCCAGCAGGGGCATTTATTTGGGGGATAATTCACCCCTCCACTTT
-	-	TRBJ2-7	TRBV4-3	CASSQVDRPHEQYF	TGCGCCAGCAGCCAAGTGGACAGACCTCACGAGCAGTACTTC
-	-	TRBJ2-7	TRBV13	CASSAQRRNEQYF	TGTGCCAGCAGCGCCCAAAGGCGGAACGAGCAGTACTTC
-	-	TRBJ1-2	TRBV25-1	CASSESTYYGYTF	TGTGCCAGCAGTGAGTCGACGTACTATGGCTACACCTTC
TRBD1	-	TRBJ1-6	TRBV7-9	CASSQIGTGGWHSPLHF	TGTGCCAGCAGCCAAATTGGGACAGGGGGATGGCATTCACCCCTCCACTTT
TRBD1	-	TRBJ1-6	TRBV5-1	CASSLGQGGTSPLHF	TGCGCCAGCAGCTTGGGGCAGGGGGGCACGTCACCCCTCCACTTT
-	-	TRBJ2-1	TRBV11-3	CASSGKASSEQFF	TGTGCCAGCAGCGGGAAGGCTTCTTCGGAGCAGTTCTTC
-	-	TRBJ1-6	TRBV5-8	CASSLVGRASYNSPLHF	TGTGCCAGCAGCTTGGTTGGCAGGGCGTCCTATAATTCACCCCTCCACTTT
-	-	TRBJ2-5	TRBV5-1	CASSLGRETQYF	TGCGCCAGCAGTTTGGGTAGAGAGACCCAGTACTTC
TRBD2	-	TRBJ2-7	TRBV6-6	CASTRLAASYEQYF	TGTGCCAGCACCAGACTAGCGGCCTCCTACGAGCAGTACTTC
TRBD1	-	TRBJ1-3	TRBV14	CASSHTGAFSGNTIYF	TGTGCCAGCAGCCACACAGGGGCCTTCTCTGGAAACACCATATATTTT
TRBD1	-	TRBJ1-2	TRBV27	CASRESQGHYTF	TGTGCCAGCAGGGAATCACAGGGGCACTACACCTTC
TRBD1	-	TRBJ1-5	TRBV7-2	CASSFRGQDQPQHF	TGTGCCAGCAGCTTCAGGGGGCAGGATCAGCCCCAGCATTTT
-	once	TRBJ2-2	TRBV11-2	CASSGVASTGELFF	TGTGCCAGCAGCGGGGTGGCTAGCACCGGGGAGCTGTTTTTT
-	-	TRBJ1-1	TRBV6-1	CASSEGVGSRAEAFF	TGTGCCAGCAGTGAAGGAGTGGGGAGTAGGGCTGAAGCTTTCTTT
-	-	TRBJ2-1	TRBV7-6	CASSLPPGAGRGDNEQFF	TGTGCCAGCAGCTTACCTCCCGGGGCGGGGAGGGGGGACAATGAGCAGTTCTTC
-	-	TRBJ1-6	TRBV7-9	CASSLAQGSLSSPLHF	TGTGCCAGCAGCTTAGCACAGGGTTCCCTCAGTTCACCCCTCCACTTT
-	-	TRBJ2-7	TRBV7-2	CASSPGGQSYEQYF	TGTGCCAGCAGCCCGGGGGGACAGTCCTACGAGCAGTACTTC
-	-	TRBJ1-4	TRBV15	CATSTPDTKGEKLFF	TGTGCCACCAGCACTCCGGACACTAAAGGCGAAAAACTGTTTTTT
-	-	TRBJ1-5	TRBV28	CASSSPTGSNQPQHF	TGTGCCAGCAGTTCGCCGACAGGTAGCAATCAGCCCCAGCATTTT